This TCR beta chain came from a study of cytomegalovirus exposure and HLA in healthy donors (dated by TCRdb to about 2017). Broadly, across the study: According to an earlier analysis of 587 of the donors, 150 million to 200 million T cells yielded over 100 million unique TCR beta sequences and roughly 280 Gb of sequence data. An early release covering roughly 600 HLA-typed donors comprised around 300 gigabases of sequencing data and around 80 million unique TCR sequences. The genetic ancestry cluster associated with self-reported Caucasian donors included about 81% of the 398 genotyped donors. The study was designed to test whether signatures of past pathogen exposure could be identified by cataloging public T cell receptors. Using immunosequencing, the study profiled T cell repertoires from about 650 subjects and related those repertoires to cytomegalovirus serostatus. Along with the approximately 700-subject first cohort, a separate validation cohort of roughly 110 different subjects was used. The study combined high-throughput TCR immunosequencing, statistical association of individual TCRs with disease status, and machine learning to predict cytomegalovirus infection status. To study patterns of TCR occurrence, a later analysis re-analyzed previously published TCR beta repertoires from around 700 donors and added high-resolution HLA genotyping. Rather than drawing on any new phenotypic data, the later analysis identified candidate immune exposures from TCR beta sequences and the way those sequences occurred across donors. An earlier analysis of more than 450 of the donors used high-throughput TCR beta sequencing to judge whether each TCR beta V gene segment behaved as functional or pseudogenic. Donor age, sex, ethnicity and CMV serostatus were compiled alongside the repertoire data. A later genetic analysis used genome-wide SNP genotypes for about three fifths of the 666 donors, treating that subset as a discovery cohort. All discovery cohort repertoires had been generated using a single sequencing platform. HLA typing included class I and class II loci at four-digit resolution. The number of donors typed differed by locus, with about 629-640 for A, B, C, DRB1 and DQB1, around 500 for DQA1, 600 to 610 for DPA1, and some 440 for DPB1. Four or five DR-DQ haplotypes were handled as single units for association and clustering because linkage in the cohort was strong. Across around 400 genotyped donors of the cohort, an average of about 200,000 unique TCR beta nucleotide sequences per donor were sequenced, and 15% to 20% of those sequences were non-productive.

A word on this clone: Its antigen remains undetermined. No base quality information exists; no much larger clone differs at one position. At the DNA level, this CDR3 is encoded by other sequences in the same sample as well.

The cohort comprised some 730 healthy bone marrow donors. All cohort members were sampled while nominally healthy, although unrecorded immune exposures were likely present. The donor was CMV seropositive and was included in the group of 250 to 300 seropositive cohort members. A peripheral blood sample was provided by each donor, and peripheral blood mononuclear cells were used for TCR beta sequencing. Genomic DNA extraction from the blood cell samples was performed with the Qiagen DNeasy Blood Extraction Kit. The CDR3 contains 15 residues, cysteine and phenylalanine counted. Only the CDR3 portion is preserved as DNA: 45 bases, with reading frame beginning at the first base. The germline V gene yields KGHSH for CDR1 and LQKENI for CDR2. V loses 2 bases at its end and J loses 2 bases; junction bases beyond the gene matches: 2. Preparation of the library involved the immunoSEQ multiplex PCR assay. For the multiplex PCR, a mixture combining 60 forward primers for TCR Vbeta segments and 13 reverse primers for TCR Jbeta segments was used. The CDR3 region of rearranged TCR beta genes was amplified from genomic DNA with a multiplex PCR assay. Amplified TCR beta libraries were sequenced as 87-base-pair reads on the Illumina HiSeq System. The authors' pipeline ran thus. A later analysis counted tens of millions of unique TCR beta chains across the 650 to 700 repertoires, and around 9.9 million of these chains were shared by at least two donors. A nearest-neighbor algorithm error-corrected the raw reads and collapsed the reads into unique sequences, merging closely related sequences to remove PCR and sequencing errors. CDR3 sequences were aligned to IMGT reference sequences to assign V, D and J gene segments. For a sequence to be retained, a match of at least six nucleotides to both a V gene segment and a J gene segment was required. Rearrangements were classified as productive when the CDR3 lacked stop codons and remained in frame with V and J, and all other rearrangements were classified as non-productive. CDR3 was defined by IMGT convention, running from the second conserved V-encoded cysteine to the conserved J-encoded phenylalanine. Sequences without an unambiguous match to a single V gene segment were excluded from the earlier analysis of approximately 560 of the donors. In an earlier analysis of 587 of the donors, V segments were called functional above 56.7% productive rearrangements and were called segregating when the between-donor standard deviation exceeded 5%. To diagnose cytomegalovirus status from the catalog of TCR beta chain sequences, a statistical classification framework was built. A later analysis assigned V and J genes by comparing TCR nucleotide sequences with IMGT/GENE-DB human TR gene sequences. A later analysis assigned CDR3 sequences and most-parsimonious VDJ recombination scenarios with the TCRdist pipeline. In a later analysis, each TCR beta chain was defined by its CDR3 amino acid sequence together with its V-gene family, and reads lacking a unique V-gene family were excluded. A later analysis removed 450 to 600 highly shared, low-generation-probability nucleotide sequences to deal with suspected cross-contamination and a sequencing artifact. A later analysis calculated a clonal expansion index for each public chain from normalized within-repertoire ranks of inferred template counts. Generation probabilities in a later analysis came from a VDJ recombination model fitted to out-of-frame rearrangements, and those results were checked against IGoR. A later analysis scored TCR-TCR, TCR-HLA and TCR-CMV co-occurrence with hypergeometric tests, applying a repertoire-size bias correction to TCR pairs. In a later analysis, false discovery rates were estimated by permuting HLA or CMV assignments 20 times. A later analysis grouped co-occurring TCRs with DBSCAN, adding TCRdist sequence similarity when clustering within HLA-allele-positive subsets. Repertoires with fewer than 30,000 or more than 120,000 public chains, plus five repertoires with anomalous nucleotide sharing, were excluded from co-occurrence clustering. The source is immuneACCESS, and TCRdb retained only in-frame sequences with V and J called. Part of the clones is not carried over; for the studies checked, unresolved V genes explain less than half of this, and the remainder is unexplained. V and J calls plus clone size are reproduced from that table; the DNA served to infer D and trimming. The sample table shows a few hundred thousand clones, and over 70% are seen once. The ten top clones hold about 8% of the sample.

The research as a whole found: The 87-base-pair reads could not distinguish some IMGT-functional V segments, including TRBV6-2 and TRBV6-3, so those segments were excluded. In a later analysis, several top co-occurrence clusters were reported to appear linked to parvovirus B19, influenza, CMV and Epstein-Barr virus. A later genetic analysis reported fewer N-insertions in productive TCRs among donors in an Asian-associated ancestry cluster than the approximately 670-donor mean. In an earlier analysis of some 550 of the donors, most TCR beta V segments were observed in productive rearrangements about 87% or about 30% of the time, broadly matching IMGT annotations. A later analysis found that HLA-associated TCR beta chains were more clonally expanded and had lower generation probabilities than equally common non-associated chains. This cohort had only TCR beta chains sequenced, and the lack of alpha or paired-chain data limited which features could be detected. The classifier was reported to diagnose cytomegalovirus status with high specificity and sensitivity in both the original and validation cohorts. Most TCR sequences were seen in very few donors, while some public TCRs were found in many individuals. It was suggested by the authors that the approach could potentially be generalized to other disease states and immunological phenotypes. A cluster of highly shared sequence variants was judged likely to represent a technical artifact of the sequencing pipeline. Sequencing depth was assumed to be roughly uniform across donors in the presence/absence analyses, though that assumption may not hold. An association between a missense DCLRE1C variant and V-gene and J-gene trimming of TCR beta chains was found in a later genetic analysis and replicated in an independent cohort. Correlated functional status among segregating V segments might reflect linkage disequilibrium, but an unknown experimental factor could not be ruled out. In a later analysis, TCR association rates were found to vary across HLA loci, with the most associated TCRs seen for DRB1 alleles and the fewest for HLA-C alleles. A few of the identified cytomegalovirus-associated TCR beta chains were confirmed in vitro to be specific for cytomegalovirus antigens. Specific HLA alleles were associated with 18,000 or so TCR beta sequences at a false discovery rate of 0.05 in a later analysis. In the study, around 150 TCR beta chains were listed as associated with cytomegalovirus. According to a later analysis, most CMV-associated TCR beta chains appeared to be HLA-restricted, and the HLA associations seemed to be driven largely by CMV exposure. Because HLA typing was missing for some donors at each locus, association tests included only the typed subset. When HLA alleles, especially DR and DQ, strongly co-occurred, TCR associations were difficult to assign to individual alleles. Because counts were too low, about 18 rarely observed V segments, including chromosome 9 orphons, were excluded from the earlier analysis of several hundred of the donors. Immune exposure information for the cohort was limited to CMV serostatus. A further reported finding was that TCR beta sequences accurately predicted the HLA-A and HLA-B alleles for most subjects in the first cohort.

The rearranged segments are TRBV18 and TRBJ1-4; 7 middle bases align to TRBD1. The sequenced material came from PBMCs. The TCR comes from a woman in her sixties in good health and CMV-seropositive. The bases read TGTGCCAGCTCACCAGGACAGGTGACTAATGAAAAACTGTTTTTT. Translated, this gives CASSPGQVTNEKLFF.